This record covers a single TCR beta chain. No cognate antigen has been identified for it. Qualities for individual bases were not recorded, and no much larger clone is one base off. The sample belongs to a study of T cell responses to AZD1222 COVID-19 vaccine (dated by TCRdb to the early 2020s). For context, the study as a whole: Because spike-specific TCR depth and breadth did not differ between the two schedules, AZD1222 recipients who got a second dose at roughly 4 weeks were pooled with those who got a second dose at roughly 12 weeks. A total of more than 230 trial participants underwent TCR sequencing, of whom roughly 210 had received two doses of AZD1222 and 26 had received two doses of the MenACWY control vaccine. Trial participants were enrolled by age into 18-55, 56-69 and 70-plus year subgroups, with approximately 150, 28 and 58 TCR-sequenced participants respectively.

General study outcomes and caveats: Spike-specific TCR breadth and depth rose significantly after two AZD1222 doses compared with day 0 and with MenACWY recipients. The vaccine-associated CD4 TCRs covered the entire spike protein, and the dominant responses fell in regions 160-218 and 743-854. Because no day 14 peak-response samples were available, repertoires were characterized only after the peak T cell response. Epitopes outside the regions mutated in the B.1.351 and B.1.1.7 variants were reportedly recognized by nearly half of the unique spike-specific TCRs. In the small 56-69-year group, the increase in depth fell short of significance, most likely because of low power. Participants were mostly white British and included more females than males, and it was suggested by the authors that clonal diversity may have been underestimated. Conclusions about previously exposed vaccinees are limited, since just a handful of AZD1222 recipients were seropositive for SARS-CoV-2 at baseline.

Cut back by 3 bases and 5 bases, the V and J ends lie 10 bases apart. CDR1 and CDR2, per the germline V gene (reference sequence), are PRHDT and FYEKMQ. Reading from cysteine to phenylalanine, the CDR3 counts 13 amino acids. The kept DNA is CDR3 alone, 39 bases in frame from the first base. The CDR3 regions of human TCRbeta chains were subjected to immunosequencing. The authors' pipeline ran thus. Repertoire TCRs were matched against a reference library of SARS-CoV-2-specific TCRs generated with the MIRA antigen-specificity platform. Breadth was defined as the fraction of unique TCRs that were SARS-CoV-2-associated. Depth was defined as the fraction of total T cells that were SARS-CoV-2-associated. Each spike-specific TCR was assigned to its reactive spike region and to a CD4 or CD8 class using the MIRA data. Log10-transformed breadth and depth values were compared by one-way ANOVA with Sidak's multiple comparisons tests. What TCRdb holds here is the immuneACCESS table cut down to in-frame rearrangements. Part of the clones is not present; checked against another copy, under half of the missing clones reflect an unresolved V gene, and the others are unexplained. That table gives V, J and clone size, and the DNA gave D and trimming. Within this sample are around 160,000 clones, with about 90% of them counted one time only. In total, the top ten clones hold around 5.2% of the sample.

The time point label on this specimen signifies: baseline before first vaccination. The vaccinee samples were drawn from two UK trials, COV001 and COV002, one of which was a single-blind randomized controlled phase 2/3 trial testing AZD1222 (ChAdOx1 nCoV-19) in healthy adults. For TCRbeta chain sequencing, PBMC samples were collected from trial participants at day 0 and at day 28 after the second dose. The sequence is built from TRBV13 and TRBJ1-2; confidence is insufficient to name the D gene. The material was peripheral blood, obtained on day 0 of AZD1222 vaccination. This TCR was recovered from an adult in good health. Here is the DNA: TGTGCCAGCAGCTTTTCGGTTGGGTATGGCTACACCTTC. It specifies CASSFSVGYGYTF.